This passage covers 17 T cell receptor beta chains from one sample sequenced in a study of control samples from healthy donors and cancer patients. Libraries were prepared by immunoSEQ multiplex PCR; TCRdb keeps only in-frame clonotypes and omits some of them. The sample shows nearly 200,000 clones, 91% of them seen only once. Sequencing was carried out using blood. The receptors were gathered from a man aged 25 to 45 in good health.

This sequence joins TRBV12-3 or TRBV12-4 and TRBJ1-4; D is unresolved. This CDR3 is 13 amino acids long. Between the trimmed V and J ends, which lost 5 bases and 5 bases, there was a span of 9 bases. The chain's CDR3 is CASSPWGNEKLFF. The CDR3 region has the DNA TGTGCCAGCAGTCCTTGGGGAAATGAAAAACTGTTTTTT.

This rearrangement joins TRBV18 to TRBJ1-3; D uncertain. Looked up from germline, CDR1 is KGHSH and CDR2 is LQKENI. Trimming pared 4 bases from V and 4 bases from J, leaving 11 bases between. CDR3 length: 14 residues. In DNA, the CDR3 is TGTGCCAGCTCACGAACGGGAGCCGGAAACACCATATATTTT. It translates to CASSRTGAGNTIYF.

The chain joins TRBV2 to TRBJ1-1; D is ambiguous. The CDR3 is 14 amino acids. Germline V gene lookup returns CDR1 SNHLY and CDR2 FYNNEI. Trimming took off 7 bases at V and 6 bases at J, with 18 bases between the two ends. CDR3 residues: CASMVGPLQSEAFF. The CDR3 DNA sequence: TGTGCCAGCATGGTAGGACCCCTTCAGTCTGAAGCTTTCTTT.

Concerning this clone: This same CDR3 is encoded by further DNA sequences in the sample. V and J are TRBV27 and TRBJ2-7; the D gene is possibly TRBD1 (6 bases). The CDR3 is 13 amino acids. V was shortened by 5 bases and J by 0 bases, with 8 bases between the two germline ends. The germline V gene has CDR1 MNHEY and CDR2 SMNVEV (reference sequence). The chain's CDR3 is CASSPDSSYEQYF. CDR3 sequence (DNA): TGTGCCAGCAGTCCGGACAGCTCCTACGAGCAGTACTTC.

This chain links TRBV7-9 with TRBJ2-1; tentative D call: TRBD1 (6 bases). Trimming took 2 bases from V and 0 from J, leaving 8 bases between them. CDR1 is SEHNR and CDR2 is FQNEAQ in the germline V gene (reference sequence). The CDR3 loop spans 15 amino acids. The CDR3 DNA is TGTGCCAGCAGCTTATGGACAGTCTCCTACAATGAGCAGTTCTTC. Encoded protein: CASSLWTVSYNEQFF.

V is TRBV14 and J is TRBJ2-1, with TRBD1 as a possible D gene (6 bases). The CDR3 has 15 residues. Germline CDR1 SGHDN, CDR2 FVKESK. Trimming left V 0 bases short and J 4 bases short, with 10 bases between. CDR3 region: CASSQDQDRYNEQFF. Here the CDR3 DNA reads TGTGCCAGCAGCCAAGATCAAGACAGGTACAATGAGCAGTTCTTC.

This clone has just a few counts. V gene TRBV9 combines with J gene TRBJ1-2; D is uncertain. The germline CDR1 and CDR2 sequences are SGDLS and YYNGEE. V was pared by 3 bases and J by 7 bases, with 19 bases between. This CDR3 comprises 15 residues. The CDR3 protein is CASSDAPRDTSGYTF. The CDR3 DNA reads TGTGCCAGCAGCGATGCCCCAAGGGATACAAGTGGCTACACCTTC. Drawing the rest from reference TRBV9 and TRBJ1-2, the complete variable domain is DSGVTQTPKHLITATGQRVTLRCSPRSGDLSVYWYQQSLDQGLQFLIQYYNGEERAKGNILERFSAQQFPDLHSELNLSSLELGDSALYFCASSDAPRDTSGYTFGSGTRLTVV.

This clone was observed a few times. V is TRBV5-6 and J is TRBJ2-6, with a possible D match to TRBD1 (6 bases). The germline CDR1 and CDR2 sequences are SGHDT and YYEEEE. CDR3 length: 17 residues. V lost 1 base to trimming and J lost 3 bases, with 14 bases between them. This CDR3 is CASSLNRALSGANVLTF. DNA for the CDR3: TGTGCCAGCAGCTTGAACAGGGCCTTAAGTGGGGCCAACGTCCTGACTTTC.

As regards this clone: Within the sample, other DNA sequences also encode this same CDR3. The chain joins TRBV10-1 to TRBJ2-7; D may be TRBD1 or TRBD2 (6 bases each). This CDR3 spans 18 amino acids. V was trimmed by 9 bases and J by 2 bases, leaving 29 bases between them. Germline V gene data show CDR1 as WNHNN and CDR2 as SYGVQD (reference sequence). This CDR3 is CARVRGPYRPREAYEQYF. The CDR3 DNA is TGCGCCAGGGTTCGGGGGCCTTACAGGCCCCGGGAAGCCTACGAGCAGTACTTC.

The rearrangement joins TRBV10-2 to TRBJ2-3, with D perhaps matching TRBD1 (5 bases). V gave up 6 bases and J gave up 4 bases, with 8 bases separating them. The CDR3 is made up of 12 amino acids. Per the germline V gene, CDR1 is WSHSY and CDR2 is SAAADI. For the CDR3, the DNA is TGCGCCAGCAGCCCAGGGCCAGATACGCAGTATTTT. It specifies CASSPGPDTQYF.

The chain is built from TRBV7-2 and TRBJ2-3; 10 bases line up with TRBD2. Trimming took 1 base from V and 6 from J; bases not matched to a gene: 7. Germline V gene data show CDR1 as SGHTA and CDR2 as FQGNSA. The length of the CDR3 is 16 residues. The CDR3 region is CASSLGERGGPDTQYF. CDR3 in DNA: TGTGCCAGCAGCTTAGGGGAGCGGGGGGGCCCCGATACGCAGTATTTT.

The rearrangement joins TRBV9 to TRBJ1-4; D is possibly TRBD1 (6 bases). CDR1 is SGDLS and CDR2 is YYNGEE in the germline V gene. Deletions cut 3 bases from V and 4 bases from J, with 10 bases between. The CDR3 length is 14 residues. The CDR3 protein is CASSEGGINEKLFF. The CDR3 coding sequence is TGTGCCAGCAGCGAAGGGGGGATTAATGAAAAACTGTTTTTT.

The chain has TRBV2 and TRBJ1-5, with 7 bases identical to TRBD1. Germline CDR1 is SNHLY and CDR2 is FYNNEI. The CDR3 extends over 15 amino acids. The V segment lost 2 bases and the J segment 6 bases; nucleotides outside the gene matches: 7. The CDR3 sequence: CASSEMTGFGQPQHF. CDR3 bases: TGTGCCAGCAGTGAAATGACAGGGTTCGGTCAGCCCCAGCATTTT.

V and J are TRBV9 and TRBJ1-2; D unresolved. The CDR3 has 13 residues. From germline, CDR1 is SGDLS and CDR2 YYNGEE. Trimming pared 0 bases from V and 5 bases from J, leaving 8 bases between. The CDR3 nucleotides read TGTGCCAGCAGCGTAGTAGGCGGGTATGGCTACACCTTC. This translates into CASSVVGGYGYTF.

This chain uses TRBV11-2 with TRBJ2-1; the D gene is possibly TRBD2 (7 bases). The CDR3 length is 14 residues. V was trimmed by 2 bases and J by 7 bases, leaving 12 bases between them. CDR1 SGHAT and CDR2 FQNNGV come from the germline V gene. CDR3 sequence reads: CASSLRGGPNEQFF. The CDR3 nucleotides read TGTGCCAGCAGCTTAAGGGGGGGGCCGAATGAGCAGTTCTTC.

The chain links TRBV12-5 to TRBJ1-5; 7 bases are shared with TRBD1. Germline lookup yields CDR1 LGHNT and CDR2 FRNRAP. The CDR3 runs 16 residues. The V and J ends lost 5 bases and 1 base, in that order; junction bases with no gene match: 8. CDR3 sequence (DNA): TGTGCTAGTGGTCAAGACAGGGTTGGAAGCAATCAGCCCCAGCATTTT. This sequence encodes CASGQDRVGSNQPQHF.

The chain couples TRBV18 to TRBJ1-2; 7 nucleotides match TRBD1. Germline V CDR1 and CDR2: KGHSH, LQKENI. The CDR3 has 15 residues. V shed 0 bases and J 5 bases; nucleotides not matched to a gene: 6. The CDR3 region has the DNA TGTGCCAGCTCACCACCCGGACAGGTGGAATATGGCTACACCTTC. Translation: CASSPPGQVEYGYTF.